A selection of T cell receptor beta chains follows, all from one sample in a study of cytomegalovirus exposure and HLA in healthy donors. TCRdb's table, derived via immunoSEQ multiplex PCR, lists solely in-frame clones and lacks some. In the table there are 150,000 to 200,000 clones, about 13% of which are singletons. The specimen was PBMCs. These receptors originate from a man aged 45-65 years in good health and CMV-seropositive. Both conserved end residues are part of each CDR3. D genes are given only for firm matches. Some rows have no size entry. The others give once, few or many, or a class for an expanded clone.

j_gene: TRBJ1-4
v_gene: TRBV2
d_gene: TRBD1
abundance: few
CDR3aa: CASSLQGQSVGGKLFF
CDR3nt: TGTGCCAGCAGTCTCCAGGGACAGTCCGTCGGAGGGAAACTGTTTTTT

j_gene: TRBJ1-2
v_gene: TRBV29-1
d_gene: NA
abundance: few
CDR3aa: CSVGNAQGLYGYTF
CDR3nt: TGCAGCGTTGGAAATGCGCAGGGTTTGTATGGCTACACCTTC

j_gene: TRBJ2-5
v_gene: TRBV2
d_gene: NA
abundance: NA
CDR3aa: CASTFGGGFNQETQYF
CDR3nt: TGTGCCAGCACGTTCGGTGGCGGGTTCAACCAAGAGACCCAGTACTTC

j_gene: TRBJ2-3
v_gene: TRBV27
d_gene: TRBD2
abundance: few
CDR3aa: CASSPRTSGGVRDTQYF
CDR3nt: TGTGCCAGCAGTCCGAGGACTAGCGGGGGGGTTAGAGATACGCAGTATTTT

j_gene: TRBJ2-5
v_gene: TRBV29-1
d_gene: NA
abundance: NA
CDR3aa: CSVAADSEPYF
CDR3nt: TGCAGCGTCGCCGCGGACAGCGAGCCGTACTTC

j_gene: TRBJ2-1
v_gene: TRBV4-2
d_gene: TRBD2
abundance: NA
CDR3aa: CASSQVSGLAGGNEQFF
CDR3nt: TGTGCCAGCAGCCAAGTCTCGGGACTAGCGGGGGGAAATGAGCAGTTCTTC

j_gene: TRBJ1-2
v_gene: TRBV19
d_gene: TRBD1
abundance: NA
CDR3aa: CASRGTGEPYGYTF
CDR3nt: TGTGCCTCCCGAGGGACAGGGGAGCCCTATGGCTACACCTTC

j_gene: TRBJ1-5
v_gene: TRBV27
d_gene: TRBD1
abundance: NA
CDR3aa: CASSFSGQGAQPQHF
CDR3nt: TGTGCCAGCAGTTTCTCGGGACAGGGGGCTCAGCCCCAGCATTTT

j_gene: TRBJ2-1
v_gene: TRBV6-6
d_gene: TRBD1
abundance: NA
CDR3aa: CASSSRTGVGDEQFF
CDR3nt: TGTGCCAGCAGTTCCAGGACAGGGGTGGGGGATGAGCAGTTCTTC

j_gene: TRBJ1-5
v_gene: TRBV19
d_gene: NA
abundance: NA
CDR3aa: CASSVYQGSGQPQHF
CDR3nt: TGTGCCAGTAGTGTGTACCAGGGTAGTGGTCAGCCCCAGCATTTT

j_gene: TRBJ1-1
v_gene: TRBV2
d_gene: NA
abundance: NA
CDR3aa: CASRLWGQNTEAFF
CDR3nt: TGTGCCAGCCGACTTTGGGGGCAGAACACTGAAGCTTTCTTT

j_gene: TRBJ1-4
v_gene: TRBV29-1
d_gene: NA
abundance: NA
CDR3aa: CSVEEQGNEKLFF
CDR3nt: TGCAGCGTTGAGGAACAGGGCAATGAAAAACTGTTTTTT

j_gene: TRBJ2-1
v_gene: TRBV5-4
d_gene: NA
abundance: few
CDR3aa: CASSFKQEPTGEQFF
CDR3nt: TGTGCCAGCAGCTTTAAACAGGAGCCGACCGGTGAGCAGTTCTTC

j_gene: TRBJ2-3
v_gene: TRBV5-4
d_gene: TRBD2
abundance: few
CDR3aa: CAILTSGGATDTQYF
CDR3nt: TGTGCCATCCTGACTAGCGGGGGGGCGACAGATACGCAGTATTTT

j_gene: TRBJ1-2
v_gene: TRBV6-5
d_gene: TRBD1
abundance: few
CDR3aa: CASSYSGTGGYTF
CDR3nt: TGTGCCAGCAGTTACTCAGGGACAGGGGGCTACACCTTC

j_gene: TRBJ1-4
v_gene: TRBV28
d_gene: NA
abundance: NA
CDR3aa: CASREGNEKLFF
CDR3nt: TGTGCCAGCAGGGAGGGGAATGAAAAACTGTTTTTT

j_gene: TRBJ1-5
v_gene: TRBV7-9
d_gene: TRBD1
abundance: NA
CDR3aa: CASSLGQGEGENQPQHF
CDR3nt: TGTGCCAGCAGCTTAGGACAGGGGGAAGGGGAGAATCAGCCCCAGCATTTT

j_gene: TRBJ1-2
v_gene: TRBV6-5
d_gene: NA
abundance: NA
CDR3aa: CASSWSENYGYTF
CDR3nt: TGTGCCAGCAGTTGGTCAGAAAATTATGGCTACACCTTC

j_gene: TRBJ2-5
v_gene: TRBV18
d_gene: NA
abundance: few
CDR3aa: CASSPGQGFGRTQYF
CDR3nt: TGTGCCAGCTCACCAGGCCAGGGTTTTGGAAGGACCCAGTACTTC

j_gene: TRBJ1-4
v_gene: TRBV10-3
d_gene: TRBD1
abundance: NA
CDR3aa: CAISGDDRAPNEKLFF
CDR3nt: TGTGCCATCAGTGGGGATGACAGGGCTCCTAATGAAAAACTGTTTTTT

j_gene: TRBJ2-1
v_gene: TRBV5-1
d_gene: NA
abundance: NA
CDR3aa: CASSLERTDDNEQFF
CDR3nt: TGCGCCAGCAGCCTGGAACGGACAGACGACAATGAGCAGTTCTTC

j_gene: TRBJ2-3
v_gene: TRBV18
d_gene: NA
abundance: NA
CDR3aa: CASSPPRDTQYF
CDR3nt: TGTGCCAGCTCACCACCGCGCGATACGCAGTATTTT

j_gene: TRBJ2-2
v_gene: TRBV7-2
d_gene: TRBD1
abundance: NA
CDR3aa: CASSVRDRGRTGELFF
CDR3nt: TGTGCCAGCAGCGTCCGGGACAGGGGGCGAACCGGGGAGCTGTTTTTT

j_gene: TRBJ1-1
v_gene: TRBV9
d_gene: NA
abundance: NA
CDR3aa: CASDNPGSTEAFF
CDR3nt: TGTGCCAGCGATAACCCAGGGTCGACTGAAGCTTTCTTT

j_gene: TRBJ2-2
v_gene: TRBV30
d_gene: NA
abundance: few
CDR3aa: CAWSTSRTGELFF
CDR3nt: TGTGCCTGGAGTACCAGCAGGACCGGGGAGCTGTTTTTT

j_gene: TRBJ1-5
v_gene: TRBV27
d_gene: TRBD1
abundance: NA
CDR3aa: CASSHRGSNQPQHF
CDR3nt: TGTGCCAGCAGTCACAGGGGAAGCAATCAGCCCCAGCATTTT

j_gene: TRBJ1-6
v_gene: TRBV5-1
d_gene: TRBD1
abundance: NA
CDR3aa: CASSFLGQHNSPLHF
CDR3nt: TGCGCCAGCAGCTTTTTGGGACAGCACAATTCACCCCTCCACTTT

j_gene: TRBJ1-1
v_gene: TRBV29-1
d_gene: NA
abundance: few
CDR3aa: CSVYPPFLQRNTEAFF
CDR3nt: TGCAGCGTTTACCCTCCCTTCTTACAGAGGAACACTGAAGCTTTCTTT

j_gene: TRBJ1-6
v_gene: TRBV4-1
d_gene: NA
abundance: few
CDR3aa: CASSQDQGPGSPLHF
CDR3nt: TGCGCCAGCAGCCAAGATCAGGGCCCAGGTTCACCCCTCCACTTT

j_gene: TRBJ2-7
v_gene: TRBV30
d_gene: NA
abundance: few
CDR3aa: CAWSEGSEQYF
CDR3nt: TGTGCCTGGAGTGAAGGGAGTGAACAGTACTTC

j_gene: TRBJ2-5
v_gene: TRBV28
d_gene: NA
abundance: few
CDR3aa: CASSFATPGTQYF
CDR3nt: TGTGCCAGCAGTTTCGCAACCCCAGGGACCCAGTACTTC

j_gene: TRBJ2-5
v_gene: TRBV11-2
d_gene: TRBD2
abundance: NA
CDR3aa: CASSPSLAGGQETQYF
CDR3nt: TGTGCCAGCAGCCCATCTCTAGCGGGGGGCCAAGAGACCCAGTACTTC

j_gene: TRBJ1-1
v_gene: TRBV14
d_gene: NA
abundance: few
CDR3aa: CASSQDRDMNTEAFF
CDR3nt: TGTGCCAGCAGCCAAGATCGAGATATGAACACTGAAGCTTTCTTT

j_gene: TRBJ1-5
v_gene: TRBV2
d_gene: NA
abundance: NA
CDR3aa: CAMGGEGNQPQHF
CDR3nt: TGTGCCATGGGGGGGGAAGGCAATCAGCCCCAGCATTTT

j_gene: TRBJ1-1
v_gene: TRBV5-4
d_gene: TRBD1
abundance: NA
CDR3aa: CASSWPQGAGTEAFF
CDR3nt: TGTGCCAGCAGCTGGCCCCAGGGGGCGGGTACTGAAGCTTTCTTT

j_gene: TRBJ1-2
v_gene: TRBV2
d_gene: NA
abundance: few
CDR3aa: CASSDLDQRGGYTF
CDR3nt: TGTGCCAGCAGTGACCTCGACCAGCGGGGAGGCTACACCTTC

j_gene: TRBJ1-1
v_gene: TRBV7-9
d_gene: NA
abundance: NA
CDR3aa: CASSTGGYNTEAFF
CDR3nt: TGTGCCAGCAGTACCGGAGGGTACAACACTGAAGCTTTCTTT